A single sample gave rise to the 12 T cell receptor beta chains below, sequenced in a study of blood T cells in healthy people across ages. The authors ran a second PCR of about 6 to 11 cycles using a sample-barcoded 5' primer and a J-beta primer mix. TCRdb recomputed calls from the 5' RACE reads with MiXCR, one row per CDR3 protein. Among about 800,000 distinct CDR3 sequences, roughly 64% were seen once, and the ten largest hold roughly 22%. Sequenced: blood. The receptor set was obtained from a man aged 25 to 40 in good health.

This clonotype was counted between two and nine times. The rearrangement uses TRBV5-1 and TRBJ1-1; possibly TRBD1 for D (5 bases). The CDR3 extends over 14 amino acids. CDR1 and CDR2 (germline): SGHRS, YFSETQ. V was pared by 2 bases and J by 2 bases, with 10 bases between. CDR3 loop: CASSFTGRNTEAFF. In nucleotides, the CDR3 is TGCGCCAGCAGCTTTACGGGACGAAACACTGAAGCTTTCTTT. Filled out from reference TRBV5-1 and TRBJ1-1, the complete variable domain reads KAGVTQTPRYLIKTRGQQVTLSCSPISGHRSVSWYQQTPGQGLQFLFEYFSETQRNKGNFPGRFSGRQFSNSRSEMNVSTLELGDSALYLCASSFTGRNTEAFFGQGTRLTVV.

The J gene is TRBJ2-1, the V gene TRBV4-2; 10 bases align to TRBD1. The CDR3 is 17 residues long. Germline V lookup: CDR1 LGHNA, CDR2 YNFKEQ. V lost 3 bases and J lost 7; bases outside the gene matches: 12. CDR3 region: CASSHHDRGQGLNEQFF. DNA for the CDR3: TGTGCCAGCAGCCACCACGATCGGGGACAGGGGTTGAATGAGCAGTTCTTC.

The chain carries TRBV11-2 and TRBJ2-5; D unclear. V was trimmed by 0 bases and J by 0 bases, leaving 11 bases between them. The CDR3 length is 16 residues. Germline lookup yields CDR1 SGHAT and CDR2 FQNNGV. The CDR3 loop is CASSLEAVRYQETQYF. CDR3 nucleotides: TGTGCCAGCAGCTTAGAGGCCGTCCGGTACCAAGAGACCCAGTACTTC.

This clonotype was seen a handful of times. A junction end diverges from the germline sequence, so it may reflect a read error. This chain joins TRBV7-2 and TRBJ2-4; 8 bases match TRBD2. The J call may be incorrect, as the DNA end agrees better with TRBJ2-5. In germline, CDR1 is SGHTA, CDR2 FQGNSA. The CDR3 loop spans 16 amino acids. The DNA of the CDR3 is TGTGCCAGCAGTTTAGAAATCGCGGGAGGCCAAGAGACCCAGTACTTC. It codes for CASSLEIAGGQETQYF.

This clonotype was counted a few times. The V call is TRBV4-2, the J call TRBJ2-7; 7 bases map to TRBD2. With V trimmed by 3 bases and J by 5 bases, 10 bases remained unmatched. This CDR3 spans 15 amino acids. Germline V gene data show CDR1 as LGHNA and CDR2 as YNFKEQ. CDR3 coding DNA: TGTGCCAGCAGCCATATCCGGGACTATCGGGACGAGCAGTACTTC. Translated, it gives CASSHIRDYRDEQYF.

This clonotype was seen a handful of times. V usage is TRBV7-2 and J usage is TRBJ2-3; D not resolved. Trimming pared 0 bases from V and 1 base from J, leaving 8 bases between. The germline V gene encodes CDR1 SGHTA and CDR2 FQGNSA. CDR3 size: 15 residues. The DNA of the CDR3 is TGTGCCAGCAGCTTAGCCCCGGCTGGCACAGATACGCAGTATTTT. This sequence encodes CASSLAPAGTDTQYF.

CDR3 nucleotides: TGTGCCAGCAGTTTAACGGACATTCAGCCCCAGCATTTT. Protein sequence: CASSLTDIQPQHF. The chain joins TRBV12-3 or TRBV12-4 to TRBJ1-5; D is perhaps TRBD1 (5 bases). The CDR3 consists of 13 residues. Trimming pared 2 bases from V and 6 bases from J, leaving 8 bases between.

The J gene is TRBJ2-3, the V gene TRBV30; D ambiguous. The CDR3 contains 12 residues. Trimming removed 4 bases at V and 3 bases at J, with 8 bases between. Per the germline V gene, CDR1 is GTSNPN and CDR2 is SVGIG (reference sequence). CDR3 loop: CAWTHATDTQYF. As DNA, the CDR3 is TGTGCCTGGACCCATGCTACAGATACGCAGTATTTT. The whole variable domain, remainder taken from reference TRBV30 and TRBJ2-3, is SQTIHQWPATLVQPVGSPLSLECTVEGTSNPNLYWYRQAAGRGLQLLFYSVGIGQISSEVPQNLSASRPQDRQFILSSKKLLLSDSGFYLCAWTHATDTQYFGPGTRLTVL.

The chain recombines TRBV7-6 with TRBJ1-1; D ambiguous. The CDR3 has 18 residues. V was pared by 1 base and J by 0 bases, with 18 bases between. Germline CDR1 and CDR2: SGHVS and FNYEAQ. This CDR3 is CASSLESSYGGLNTEAFF. The DNA for the CDR3 is TGTGCCAGCAGCTTAGAAAGCAGCTACGGAGGGCTGAACACTGAAGCTTTCTTT.

The rearrangement uses TRBV7-9 and TRBJ2-7; 9 nucleotides align to TRBD1. This CDR3 contains 14 residues. Losses at the gene ends were 7 bases for V and 1 base for J; bases not matched to a gene: 5. In germline, CDR1 is SEHNR, CDR2 FQNEAQ (reference sequence). CDR3 nucleotides: TGTGCCAGCAAAGGGACAGGGAGTTCCTACGAGCAGTACTTC. This codes for CASKGTGSSYEQYF.

In its sample, this clonotype was seen many times. The rearrangement joins TRBV29-1 to TRBJ2-1; D unresolved. Trimming shortened V by 7 bases and J by 7 bases, and 20 bases separated the two germline ends. In germline, CDR1 is SQVTM, CDR2 ANQGSEA. This CDR3 contains 14 residues. The CDR3 DNA sequence: TGCAGCGCTGAGGCGTCTGGTCTGCGGAATGAGCAGTTCTTC. This sequence encodes CSAEASGLRNEQFF.

The gene calls are TRBV3-1 and TRBJ1-2; 8 positions match TRBD1. Losses at the gene ends were 0 bases for V and 9 bases for J; bases not matched to a gene: 9. The CDR3 sequence is 15 residues long. The V gene's germline CDR1 is LGHDT and CDR2 YNNKEL (reference sequence). The CDR3 DNA sequence: TGTGCCAGCAGCCAAGAAGGACAGGGAGTAAGCCGCTACACCTTC. It yields the protein CASSQEGQGVSRYTF.